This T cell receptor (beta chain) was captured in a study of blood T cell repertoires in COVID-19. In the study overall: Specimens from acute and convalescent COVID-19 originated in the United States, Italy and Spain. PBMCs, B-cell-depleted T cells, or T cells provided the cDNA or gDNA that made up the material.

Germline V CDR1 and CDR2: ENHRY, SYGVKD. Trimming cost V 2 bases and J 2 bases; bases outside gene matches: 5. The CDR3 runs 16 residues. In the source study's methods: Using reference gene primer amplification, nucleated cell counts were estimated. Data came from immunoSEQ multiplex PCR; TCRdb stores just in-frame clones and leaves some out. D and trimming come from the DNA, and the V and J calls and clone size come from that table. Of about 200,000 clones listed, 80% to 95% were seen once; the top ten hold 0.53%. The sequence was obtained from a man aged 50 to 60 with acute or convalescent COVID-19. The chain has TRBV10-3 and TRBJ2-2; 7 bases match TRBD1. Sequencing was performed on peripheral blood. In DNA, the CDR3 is TGTGCCATCAGTGAGAGAGGGGGCGCAAACACCGGGGAGCTGTTTTTT. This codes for CAISERGGANTGELFF.